Following are 20 T cell receptor beta chains from one sample sequenced in a study of T cells in Graves' hyperthyroidism and ophthalmopathy. RNA transcripts served as the template for amplifying TCR beta CDR3 regions. Using the HTBI primer set, a first-round RT-PCR was run on the TCR CDR3. TCRdb passed the multiplex PCR reads through MiXCR, listing each CDR3 protein once. The repertoire holds around 620,000 distinct CDR3 sequences, just over 45% seen once, with roughly 19% in the top ten. Sequenced input: peripheral blood or thyroid tissue (not recorded which). Every receptor here comes from an adult woman with Graves' disease, either hyperthyroidism or ophthalmopathy (not recorded which).

This clonotype turned up a few times. The chain recombines TRBV19 with TRBJ1-2; D possibly corresponds to TRBD1 (6 bases). The germline V and J ends were trimmed by 3 bases and 2 bases, with 16 bases remaining between them. Per the germline V gene, CDR1 is LNHDA and CDR2 is SQIVND (reference sequence). The CDR3 is 16 residues long. CDR3 in amino acids: CASSISGQPPNYGYTF. For the CDR3, the DNA is TGTGCCAGTAGTATTTCCGGACAGCCTCCCAACTATGGCTACACCTTC.

This clonotype was picked up many times. The chain recombines TRBV5-1 with TRBJ2-2, with a tentative D call TRBD1 (5 bases). This CDR3 spans 20 amino acids. CDR1 is SGHRS, CDR2 YFSETQ, per germline. V lost 4 bases and J 4 bases, leaving 29 bases between the germline ends. The CDR3 reads CASSLFQQLQAREATGELFF. For the CDR3, the DNA is TGCGCCAGCAGCCTGTTTCAGCAGTTACAGGCGCGAGAAGCCACCGGGGAGCTGTTTTTT.

This clonotype was counted many times. The chain carries TRBV13 and TRBJ2-2; D remains unclear. CDR1 and CDR2 from the germline V gene are PRHDT and FYEKMQ (reference sequence). Trimming pared 3 bases from V and 9 bases from J, leaving 8 bases between. The CDR3 sequence is 12 residues long. In nucleotides, the CDR3 is TGTGCCAGCAGCTTTAGGTCCCGGGAGCTGTTTTTT. Translating it yields CASSFRSRELFF.

At least ten counts were recorded for this clonotype. The chain joins TRBV12-3 or TRBV12-4 to TRBJ2-7, with 10 bases lining up with TRBD2. The CDR3 loop spans 13 amino acids. Unmatched junction bases numbered 5, after V lost 6 bases and J lost 6 bases. The CDR3 nucleotides read TGTGCCAGCAGGCTAGCGGGAGTTTTCGAGCAGTACTTC. It yields the protein CASRLAGVFEQYF.

Ten or more counts support this clonotype. V gene TRBV5-1 combines with J gene TRBJ1-1; D not resolved. V was trimmed by 0 bases and J by 4 bases, leaving 16 bases between them. This CDR3 has 16 residues. Germline V lookup: CDR1 SGHRS, CDR2 YFSETQ. The CDR3 is CASSLGFVGLSTEAFF. CDR3 nucleotide sequence: TGCGCCAGCAGCTTGGGCTTCGTGGGTCTGAGCACTGAAGCTTTCTTT.

J is TRBJ2-3 and V is TRBV15; D remains unclear. V lost 7 bases to trimming and J lost 6 bases, with 14 bases between them. The germline CDR1 and CDR2 sequences are LNHNV and YYDKDF (reference sequence). The CDR3 runs 13 residues. The DNA of the CDR3 is TGTGCCACCAACTCGGAACCGAGGGATACGCAGTATTTT. It translates to CATNSEPRDTQYF.

V is TRBV19 and J is TRBJ2-2, with 9 bases aligning to TRBD1. The CDR3 sequence is 14 residues long. Germline V gene sequence: CDR1 LNHDA, CDR2 SQIVND (reference sequence). CDR3 protein: CVSSFGTGTGELFF. The CDR3, as DNA: TGTGTCAGCAGTTTCGGGACAGGGACCGGGGAGCTGTTTTTT.

At least ten counts were recorded for this clonotype. The gene calls are TRBV20-1 and TRBJ1-1; no reliable D call. The V gene's germline CDR1 is DFQATT and CDR2 SNEGSKA (reference sequence). Trimming removed 1 base at V and 6 bases at J, with 15 bases between. The CDR3 runs 14 residues. The CDR3 nucleotides read TGCAGTGCTAGAGTGCTCGGGAGGGTTTCTGAAGCTTTCTTT. This translates into CSARVLGRVSEAFF.

This clonotype showed up many times. The genes are TRBV4-2 and TRBJ2-2; the match to TRBD2 covers 7 bases. V trimming: 1 base; J trimming: 6 bases; junction bases outside the gene matches: 14. CDR1 and CDR2 (germline): LGHNA, YNFKEQ. This CDR3 contains 18 residues. CDR3 nucleotide sequence: TGTGCCAGCAGCCAAGGGGACGGACTAGGTAACGACGCCGGGGAGCTGTTTTTT. This translates into CASSQGDGLGNDAGELFF.

This clonotype was observed many times. The chain combines TRBV7-9 with TRBJ1-1, with D tentatively TRBD1 (5 bases). V lost 2 bases and J 2 bases, leaving 12 bases between the germline ends. The length of the CDR3 is 15 residues. Germline V gene lookup returns CDR1 SEHNR and CDR2 FQNEAQ (reference sequence). Here the CDR3 reads CASSLPGGGNTEAFF. CDR3 nucleotide sequence: TGTGCCAGCAGCTTACCCGGGGGAGGTAACACTGAAGCTTTCTTT.

V usage is TRBV2 and J usage is TRBJ1-2, with a tentative D call TRBD1 (6 bases). CDR3 length: 14 residues. V dropped 3 bases and J dropped 5 bases, with 13 bases sitting between them. Germline V lookup: CDR1 SNHLY, CDR2 FYNNEI. CDR3 amino acids: CASSDTDSRYGYTF. As DNA, the CDR3 is TGTGCCAGCAGTGATACGGACAGCCGGTATGGCTACACCTTC.

This clonotype was seen many times. The chain links TRBV28 to TRBJ1-3; D ambiguous. The V end lost 5 bases, the J end lost 0 bases, and 8 bases lay between the germline ends. CDR3 length equals 14 residues. CDR1 MDHEN and CDR2 SYDVKM come from the germline V gene. The CDR3 protein is CASSIRASGNTIYF. CDR3 DNA sequence: TGTGCCAGCAGTATACGAGCCTCTGGAAACACCATATATTTT.

The V call is TRBV28, the J call TRBJ2-5; no reliable D call. Germline CDR1 is MDHEN and CDR2 is SYDVKM. V lost 8 bases to trimming and J lost 1 base, with 14 bases between them. This CDR3 has 14 amino acids. CDR3 coding DNA: TGTGCCAGCGGGCATAACAGCCTCCAAGAGACCCAGTACTTC. Translation gives CASGHNSLQETQYF.

The sample holds a few counts of this clonotype. The chain combines TRBV7-3 with TRBJ2-2; 11 nucleotides line up with TRBD2. The CDR3 is 17 residues long. The J segment lost 2 bases and the V segment lost 1 base, leaving 3 bases of the junction unmatched. Germline CDR1 and CDR2: SGHTA and FQGTGA. Here the CDR3 DNA reads TGTGCCAGCAGCTTAATGGGGACTAGCGGCAACACCGGGGAGCTGTTTTTT. As protein: CASSLMGTSGNTGELFF.

The chain links TRBV2 to TRBJ2-7; D assignment may be TRBD1 or TRBD2 (5 bases each). The ends were cut back, 7 bases at V and 2 bases at J, with 9 bases in the middle. Germline values: CDR1 SNHLY, CDR2 FYNNEI. CDR3 size: 12 residues. The CDR3 protein is CASNEGTYEQYF. The CDR3 coding sequence is TGTGCCAGCAACGAGGGGACCTACGAGCAGTACTTC.

Remarks on this clonotype: A read error may produce the germline difference seen at one junction end. The chain combines TRBV7-4 with TRBJ1-2; weak D call: TRBD1 (6 bases). Germline V gives CDR1 SGHVT, CDR2 SQSDAQ. This CDR3 contains 19 residues. CDR3 amino acids: CASSVATGGGDTQGHGYTF. The CDR3 DNA is TGTGCCAGCAGCGTAGCTACAGGAGGGGGGGACACCCAGGGGCATGGCTACACCTTC.

The J gene is TRBJ1-5, the V gene TRBV15, with D maybe TRBD1 (5 bases). The V end lost 3 bases, the J end lost 0 bases, and 15 bases lay between the germline ends. The length of the CDR3 is 17 residues. Germline V CDR1 and CDR2: LNHNV, YYDKDF (reference sequence). The DNA of the CDR3 is TGTGCCACCAGCAGGAAACTAGGACATTTTAGCAATCAGCCCCAGCATTTT. This translates into CATSRKLGHFSNQPQHF.

A single count supports this clonotype. The chain employs TRBV7-9 and TRBJ1-4; D gene ambiguous. The CDR3 is 17 residues long. V lost 5 bases to trimming and J lost 3 bases, with 19 bases between them. Germline CDR1 is SEHNR and CDR2 is FQNEAQ (reference sequence). DNA of the CDR3: TGTGCCAGCAGCCGCGGGAGCGGGGTTGGCCCTAATGAAAAACTGTTTTTT. It is translated as CASSRGSGVGPNEKLFF.

This clonotype was detected many times. In DNA, the CDR3 is TGTGCCAGCAGTAACGGACTAGCGGGAGGGTCTGGGGCCAACGTCCTGACTTTC. Protein product: CASSNGLAGGSGANVLTF. The chain joins TRBV6-4 to TRBJ2-6; 15 nucleotides match TRBD2. The V and J ends lost 5 bases and 1 base, in that order; junction bases with no gene match: 3. CDR3 length: 18 residues. The germline gives CDR1 MRHNA, CDR2 SNTAGT.

This clonotype was observed many times. CDR3 in amino acids: CASSFTGTGNYEQYF. In nucleotides, the CDR3 is TGTGCCAGCAGCTTCACCGGGACAGGGAACTACGAGCAGTACTTC. V gene TRBV7-9 combines with J gene TRBJ2-7; 9 bases map to TRBD1. V shed 3 bases, J shed 3 bases, and the junction held 6 bases outside the gene matches. Germline lookup yields CDR1 SEHNR and CDR2 FQNEAQ (reference sequence). The CDR3 spans 15 residues.